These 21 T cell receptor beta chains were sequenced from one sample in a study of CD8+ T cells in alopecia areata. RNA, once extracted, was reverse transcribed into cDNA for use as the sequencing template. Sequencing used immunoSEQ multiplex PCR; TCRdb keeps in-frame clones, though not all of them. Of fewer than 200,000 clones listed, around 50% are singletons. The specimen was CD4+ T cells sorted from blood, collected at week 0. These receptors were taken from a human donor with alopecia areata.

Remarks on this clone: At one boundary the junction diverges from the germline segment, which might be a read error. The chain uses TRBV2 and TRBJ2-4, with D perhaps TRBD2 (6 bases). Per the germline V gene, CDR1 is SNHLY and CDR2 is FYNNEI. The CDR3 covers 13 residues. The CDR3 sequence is CASRTALAGRLPF. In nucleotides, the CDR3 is TGTGCCAGCAGAACCGCTCTGGCGGGACGGCTACCCTTC.

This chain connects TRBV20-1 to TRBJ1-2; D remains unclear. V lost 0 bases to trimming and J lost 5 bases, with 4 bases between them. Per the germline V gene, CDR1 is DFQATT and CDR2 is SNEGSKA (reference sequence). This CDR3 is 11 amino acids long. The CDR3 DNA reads TGCAGTGCTAGAGAACGATATGGCTACACCTTC. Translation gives CSARERYGYTF.

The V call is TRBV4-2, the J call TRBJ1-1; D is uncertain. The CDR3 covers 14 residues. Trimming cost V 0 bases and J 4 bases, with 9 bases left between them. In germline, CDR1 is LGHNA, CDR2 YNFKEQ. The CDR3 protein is CASSQERVITEAFF. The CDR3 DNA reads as TGTGCCAGCAGCCAAGAACGCGTAATCACTGAAGCTTTCTTT.

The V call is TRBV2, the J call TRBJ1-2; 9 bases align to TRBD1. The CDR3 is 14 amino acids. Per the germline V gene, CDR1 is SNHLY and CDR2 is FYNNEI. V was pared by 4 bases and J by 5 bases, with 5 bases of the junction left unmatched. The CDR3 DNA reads TGTGCCAGCAGTGTGTTCGGACAGGGGTATGGCTACACCTTC. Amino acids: CASSVFGQGYGYTF.

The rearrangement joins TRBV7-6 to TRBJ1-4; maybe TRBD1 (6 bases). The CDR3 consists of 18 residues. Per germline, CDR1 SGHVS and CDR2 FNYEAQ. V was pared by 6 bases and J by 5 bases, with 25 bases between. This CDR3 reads CASSPIAPMTGKNEKLFF. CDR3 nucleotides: TGTGCCAGCAGTCCTATTGCCCCCATGACAGGCAAGAATGAAAAACTGTTTTTT.

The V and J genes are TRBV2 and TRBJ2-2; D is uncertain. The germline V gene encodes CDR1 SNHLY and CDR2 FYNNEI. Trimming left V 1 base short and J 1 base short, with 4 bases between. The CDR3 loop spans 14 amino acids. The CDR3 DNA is TGTGCCAGCAGTGAAGGTCAGAACACCGGGGAGCTGTTTTTT. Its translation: CASSEGQNTGELFF.

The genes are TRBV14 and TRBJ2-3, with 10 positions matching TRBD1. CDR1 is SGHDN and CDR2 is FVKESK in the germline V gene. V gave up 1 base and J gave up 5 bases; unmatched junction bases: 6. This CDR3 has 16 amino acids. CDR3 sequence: CASSQVWGTGEDTQYF. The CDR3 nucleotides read TGTGCCAGCAGCCAAGTATGGGGGACAGGGGAAGATACGCAGTATTTT.

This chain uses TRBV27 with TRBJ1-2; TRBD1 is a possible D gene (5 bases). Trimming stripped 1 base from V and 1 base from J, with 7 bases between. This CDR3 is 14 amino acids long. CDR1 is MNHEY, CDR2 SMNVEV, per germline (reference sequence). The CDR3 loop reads CASSLLGDNYGYTF. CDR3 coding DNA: TGTGCCAGCAGTTTATTAGGGGATAACTATGGCTACACCTTC.

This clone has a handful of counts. The CDR3: CASMKAGGYNEQFF. The CDR3 DNA is TGTGCCAGCATGAAAGCGGGGGGATACAATGAGCAGTTCTTC. The chain recombines TRBV27 with TRBJ2-1; 9 positions match TRBD2. The CDR3 extends over 14 amino acids. Losses at the gene ends were 7 bases for V and 4 bases for J; bases not matched to a gene: 5. Germline V CDR1 and CDR2: MNHEY, SMNVEV (reference sequence).

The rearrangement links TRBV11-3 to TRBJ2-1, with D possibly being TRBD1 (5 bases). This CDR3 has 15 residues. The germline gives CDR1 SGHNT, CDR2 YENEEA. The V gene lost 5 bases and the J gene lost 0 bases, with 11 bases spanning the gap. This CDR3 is CASSPQVSSYNEQFF. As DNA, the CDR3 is TGTGCCAGCAGCCCACAGGTGAGCTCCTACAATGAGCAGTTCTTC.

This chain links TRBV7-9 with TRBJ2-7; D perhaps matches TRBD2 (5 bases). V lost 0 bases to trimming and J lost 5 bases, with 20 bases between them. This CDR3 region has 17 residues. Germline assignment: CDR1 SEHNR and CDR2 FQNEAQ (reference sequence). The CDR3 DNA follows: TGTGCCAGCAGCTTAGCAGGGATCCTCGGGGTTCCCCACGAGCAGTACTTC. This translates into CASSLAGILGVPHEQYF. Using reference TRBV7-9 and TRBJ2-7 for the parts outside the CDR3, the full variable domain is DTGVSQNPRHKITKRGQNVTFRCDPISEHNRLYWYRQTLGQGPEFLTYFQNEAQLEKSRLLSDRFSAERPKGSFSTLEIQRTEQGDSAMYLCASSLAGILGVPHEQYFGPGTRLTVT.

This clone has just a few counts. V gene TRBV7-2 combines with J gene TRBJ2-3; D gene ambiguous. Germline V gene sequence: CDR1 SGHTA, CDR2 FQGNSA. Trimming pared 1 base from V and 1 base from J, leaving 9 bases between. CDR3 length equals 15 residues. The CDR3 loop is CASSLESVGTDTQYF. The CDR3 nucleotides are TGTGCCAGCAGCTTAGAATCGGTGGGCACAGATACGCAGTATTTT.

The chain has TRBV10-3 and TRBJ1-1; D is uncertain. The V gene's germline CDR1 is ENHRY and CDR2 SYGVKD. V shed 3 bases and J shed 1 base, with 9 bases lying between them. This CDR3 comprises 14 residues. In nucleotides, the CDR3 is TGTGCCATCAGTGATAGGAAGGGGAACACTGAAGCTTTCTTT. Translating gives CAISDRKGNTEAFF.

In DNA, the CDR3 is TGTGCCAGCTCACAAGAATCGACAGGGATTTCCTACGAGCAGTACTTC. Its translation: CASSQESTGISYEQYF. The V gene is TRBV18, the J gene TRBJ2-7; 7 positions match TRBD1. The J segment lost 1 base and the V segment lost 4 bases, leaving 10 bases of the junction unmatched. The CDR3 loop spans 16 amino acids. Germline CDR1 and CDR2: KGHSH and LQKENI.

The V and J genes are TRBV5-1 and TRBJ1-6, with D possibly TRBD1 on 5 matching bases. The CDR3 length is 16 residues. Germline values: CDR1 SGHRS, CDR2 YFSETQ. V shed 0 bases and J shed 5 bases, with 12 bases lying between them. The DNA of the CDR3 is TGCGCCAGCAGCTTGGCCCGTCGACAGAATAATTCACCCCTCCACTTT. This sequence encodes CASSLARRQNNSPLHF.

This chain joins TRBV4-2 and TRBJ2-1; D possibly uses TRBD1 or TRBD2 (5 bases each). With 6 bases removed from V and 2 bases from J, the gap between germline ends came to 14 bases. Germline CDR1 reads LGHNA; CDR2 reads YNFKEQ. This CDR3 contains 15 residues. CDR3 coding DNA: TGTGCCAGCAGGGGGGACGGACCAACCTACAATGAGCAGTTCTTC. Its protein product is CASRGDGPTYNEQFF.

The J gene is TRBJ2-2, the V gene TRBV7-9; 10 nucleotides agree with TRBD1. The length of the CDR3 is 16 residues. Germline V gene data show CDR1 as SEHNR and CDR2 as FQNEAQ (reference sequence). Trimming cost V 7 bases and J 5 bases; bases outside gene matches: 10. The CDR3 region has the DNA TGTGCCAGCACCAATTTGGACAGGGGGATAACCGGGGAGCTGTTTTTT. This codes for CASTNLDRGITGELFF.

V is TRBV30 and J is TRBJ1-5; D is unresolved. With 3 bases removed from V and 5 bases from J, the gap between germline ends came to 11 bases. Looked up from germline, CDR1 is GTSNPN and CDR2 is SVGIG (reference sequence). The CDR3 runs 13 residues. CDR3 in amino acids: CAWSLGRDQPQHF. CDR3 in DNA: TGTGCCTGGAGCCTAGGGCGAGATCAGCCCCAGCATTTT.

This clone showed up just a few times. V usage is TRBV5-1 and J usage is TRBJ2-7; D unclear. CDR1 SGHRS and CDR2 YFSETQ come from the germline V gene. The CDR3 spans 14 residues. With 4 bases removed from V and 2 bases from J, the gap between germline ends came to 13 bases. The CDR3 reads CASSADGGAYEQYF. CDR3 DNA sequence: TGCGCCAGCAGCGCGGACGGTGGAGCCTACGAGCAGTACTTC.

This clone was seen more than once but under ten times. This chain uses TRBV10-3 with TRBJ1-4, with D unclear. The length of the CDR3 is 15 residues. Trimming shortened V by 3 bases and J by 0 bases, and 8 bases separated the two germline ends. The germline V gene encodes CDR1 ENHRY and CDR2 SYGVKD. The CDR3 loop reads CAISDSVTTNEKLFF. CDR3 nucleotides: TGTGCCATCAGTGATTCGGTAACAACTAATGAAAAACTGTTTTTT.

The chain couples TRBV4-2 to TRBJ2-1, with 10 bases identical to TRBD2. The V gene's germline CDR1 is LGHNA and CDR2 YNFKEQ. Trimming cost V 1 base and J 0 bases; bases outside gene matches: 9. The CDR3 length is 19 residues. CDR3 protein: CASSQASSGGQSSYNEQFF. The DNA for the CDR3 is TGTGCCAGCAGCCAAGCATCTAGCGGGGGCCAGAGCTCCTACAATGAGCAGTTCTTC.